Sequencing of this T cell receptor (beta chain) was carried out in a study of blood T cell repertoires in COVID-19. In the study overall: Both acute and convalescent COVID-19 samples were obtained from the United States, Italy and Spain. Sources were T cells, B-cell-depleted T cells, or PBMCs; the material itself was cDNA or gDNA.

Original data processing: Counts of nucleated cells, estimated from reference gene primer amplification, were obtained. Profiling relied on immunoSEQ multiplex PCR, and the TCRdb table lists in-frame clones only, not all of them. D and trimming come from the DNA, and the V and J calls and clone size come from that table. The data hold about 250,000 clones, with roughly 83% observed a single time. The origin of this receptor is a man at least 80 years old with acute or convalescent COVID-19. Sample: peripheral blood.

The CDR3 region has the DNA TGTGCCAGCAGTACAACTGAAGCTTTCTTT. Translated: CASSTTEAFF. This chain joins TRBV6-6 and TRBJ1-1, with D unresolved. The CDR3 runs 10 residues. Per the germline V gene, CDR1 is MNHNY and CDR2 is SVGAGI (reference sequence). V lost 5 bases and J 5 bases, leaving 3 bases between the germline ends.